Listed below are T cell receptor beta chains from one sample, sequenced in a study of blood T cell repertoires in COVID-19. Measured with immunoSEQ multiplex PCR; TCRdb has only the in-frame clones, and not every one. The sample contains tens of thousands of clones, around 90% of which appear only once. The sequenced material came from peripheral blood. These receptors all come from a man aged 60-69 years with active COVID-19. CDR3s include the opening cysteine and the closing phenylalanine or tryptophan. D genes are given only for firm matches. Some rows have no size entry. The others give once, few or many, or a class for an expanded clone.

-	TRBV5-5	TRBJ1-6	-	CASSLGPSSYNSPLHF	TGTGCCAGCAGCTTGGGACCTAGCTCCTATAATTCACCCCTCCACTTT
TRBD1	TRBV2	TRBJ2-7	once	CASSLDRAVSYEQYF	TGTGCCAGCAGTTTAGACAGGGCCGTATCCTACGAGCAGTACTTC
-	TRBV11-2	TRBJ1-2	-	CASSPQQDGLGYGYTF	TGTGCCAGCAGCCCACAACAGGATGGACTAGGCTATGGCTACACCTTC
TRBD2	TRBV27	TRBJ2-5	-	CASNFRAGGPGETQYF	TGTGCCAGCAATTTTAGAGCGGGGGGGCCTGGAGAGACCCAGTACTTC
-	TRBV7-6	TRBJ2-2	-	CASSSLGDGELFF	TGTGCCAGCAGCTCGTTAGGGGACGGGGAGCTGTTTTTT
-	TRBV29-1	TRBJ1-1	-	CSVRDMNFAEAFF	TGCAGCGTTAGAGATATGAACTTCGCTGAAGCTTTCTTT
-	TRBV11-2	TRBJ1-2	-	CASSSGGIYGYTF	TGTGCCAGCAGCTCCGGGGGGATCTATGGCTACACCTTC
-	TRBV21-1	TRBJ2-7	-	CASSTPHSF	TGTGCCAGCAGCACCCCTCACTCCTTC
TRBD1	TRBV7-2	TRBJ1-2	-	CASSFGTGFGYTF	TGTGCCAGCAGCTTCGGGACAGGCTTTGGCTACACCTTC
-	TRBV6-2/TRBV6-3	TRBJ2-7	-	CASTPPGHNYEQYF	TGTGCCAGCACCCCTCCCGGACACAACTACGAGCAGTACTTC
TRBD1	TRBV11-2	TRBJ1-6	-	CASSNDRVDNSPLHF	TGTGCCAGCAGCAACGACAGGGTCGACAATTCACCCCTCCACTTT
-	TRBV5-1	TRBJ2-1	-	CASRGLGGSPGSSYNEQFF	TGCGCCAGCAGAGGACTTGGGGGCAGCCCGGGGAGCTCCTACAATGAGCAGTTCTTC
-	TRBV6-2/TRBV6-3	TRBJ1-5	-	CASSYQGRSNQPQHF	TGTGCCAGCAGTTATCAGGGGCGAAGCAATCAGCCCCAGCATTTT
-	TRBV5-8	TRBJ1-2	-	CASSLVQVSGYTF	TGTGCCAGCAGCTTGGTACAGGTCTCAGGCTACACCTTC
TRBD1	TRBV6-6	TRBJ1-6	-	CASSHKQGADSPLHF	TGTGCCAGCAGTCACAAACAGGGGGCGGATTCACCCCTCCACTTT
TRBD1	TRBV7-7	TRBJ1-1	-	CASSREGATEAFF	TGTGCTAGCAGCCGGGAGGGGGCCACTGAAGCTTTCTTT
-	TRBV2	TRBJ2-3	once	CASSAGYTQYF	TGTGCCAGCAGTGCCGGTTATACGCAGTATTTT
-	TRBV21-1	TRBJ2-2	-	CASSKYKHRGSGELFF	TGTGCCAGCAGCAAATACAAGCACAGGGGGTCCGGGGAGCTGTTTTTT
-	TRBV11-2	TRBJ1-1	-	CASSLAYGGKVDTEAFF	TGTGCCAGCAGCTTAGCGTATGGAGGGAAGGTAGACACTGAAGCTTTCTTT
TRBD1	TRBV4-1	TRBJ1-2	-	CASSRDRALNYGYTF	TGCGCCAGCAGCCGGGACAGGGCCCTTAACTATGGCTACACCTTC
-	TRBV7-8	TRBJ2-5	once	CASSSTGDIIRTQYF	TGTGCCAGCAGCTCAACCGGGGACATCATTCGGACCCAGTACTTC
TRBD1	TRBV6-5	TRBJ1-5	-	CASRISTGTSQPQHF	TGTGCCAGCAGAATATCGACAGGGACGAGCCAGCCCCAGCATTTT
TRBD2	TRBV19	TRBJ2-7	-	CASRPGGTGYEQYF	TGTGCCAGTAGACCGGGGGGGACGGGGTACGAGCAGTACTTC
-	TRBV5-1	TRBJ1-3	-	CASSLGDSRGNTIYF	TGCGCCAGCAGCTTGGGGGACTCACGAGGAAACACCATATATTTT
TRBD2	TRBV10-1	TRBJ2-1	-	CASSESSGGALAEQFF	TGCGCCAGCAGTGAGTCGAGCGGGGGGGCTTTGGCTGAGCAGTTCTTC
-	TRBV12-3/TRBV12-4	TRBJ2-1	-	CASTGNSYNEQFF	TGTGCCAGTACAGGGAATTCCTACAATGAGCAGTTCTTC
TRBD1	TRBV5-4	TRBJ1-2	-	CASSWDRTNYGYTF	TGTGCCAGCAGCTGGGACAGAACTAACTATGGCTACACCTTC
-	TRBV7-2	TRBJ2-2	once	CASSLDTYGELFF	TGTGCCAGCAGTCTGGACACCTACGGGGAGCTGTTTTTT
TRBD1	TRBV6-5	TRBJ2-7	-	CASSYAGQGVYEQYF	TGTGCCAGCAGTTACGCGGGACAGGGTGTATACGAGCAGTACTTT
-	TRBV11-1	TRBJ2-3	-	CASSPLRTDTQYF	TGTGCCAGCAGCCCGCTTCGGACAGATACGCAGTATTTT
-	TRBV27	TRBJ1-2	-	CASSPRTVNYGYTF	TGTGCCAGCAGTCCCCGGACAGTCAACTATGGCTACACCTTC
-	TRBV10-3	TRBJ1-1	-	CAISESPGNTEAFF	TGTGCCATCAGTGAGTCGCCGGGGAACACTGAAGCTTTCTTT
-	TRBV2	TRBJ2-7	-	CASSGVPRKTYEQYF	TGTGCCAGCAGCGGAGTCCCTAGAAAGACCTACGAGCAGTACTTC
TRBD2	TRBV19	TRBJ2-1	-	CASSRSGTTYNEQFF	TGTGCCAGTAGCCGCTCAGGGACTACCTACAATGAGCAGTTCTTC
-	TRBV6-5	TRBJ1-1	-	CASTRPTGGGTEAFF	TGTGCCAGCACAAGACCCACGGGCGGGGGGACTGAAGCTTTCTTT
-	TRBV7-2	TRBJ1-5	-	CASSFRNQPQHF	TGTGCCAGCAGCTTCAGAAATCAGCCCCAGCATTTT
-	TRBV9	TRBJ1-6	-	CASSVAGFNSPLHF	TGTGCCAGCAGCGTAGCGGGGTTTAATTCACCCCTCCACTTT
-	TRBV5-1	TRBJ2-2	once	CASSLQGWELFF	TGCGCCAGCAGCTTACAGGGATGGGAGCTGTTTTTT
-	TRBV5-6	TRBJ2-5	once	CASSFQGTPTETQYF	TGTGCCAGCAGCTTTCAGGGGACCCCGACTGAGACCCAGTACTTC
-	TRBV19	TRBJ2-1	once	CASSTDNPYNEQFF	TGTGCCAGTAGCACGGACAATCCCTACAATGAGCAGTTCTTC
-	TRBV3-1/TRBV3-2	TRBJ2-6	-	CASSPMGAGANVLTF	TGTGCCAGCAGCCCAATGGGGGCCGGGGCCAACGTCCTGACTTTC
-	TRBV18	TRBJ1-2	-	CASSQTRSEYGYTF	TGTGCCAGCTCACAGACCAGGTCGGAATATGGCTACACCTTC
TRBD2	TRBV4-2	TRBJ2-7	-	CASSQDTSGSYEQYF	TGTGCCAGCAGCCAAGACACTAGCGGGAGCTACGAGCAGTACTTC